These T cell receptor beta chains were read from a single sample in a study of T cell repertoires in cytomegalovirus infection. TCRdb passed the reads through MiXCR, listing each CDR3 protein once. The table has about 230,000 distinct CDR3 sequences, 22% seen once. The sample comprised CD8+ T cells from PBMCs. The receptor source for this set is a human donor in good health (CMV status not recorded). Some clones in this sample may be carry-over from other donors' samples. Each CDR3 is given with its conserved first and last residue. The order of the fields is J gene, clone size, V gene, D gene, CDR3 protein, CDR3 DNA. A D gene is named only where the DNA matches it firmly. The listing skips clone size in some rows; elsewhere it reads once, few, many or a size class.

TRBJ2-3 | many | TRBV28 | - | CASSTQGHTDTQYF | TGTGCCAGCAGTACACAGGGCCACACAGATACGCAGTATTTT
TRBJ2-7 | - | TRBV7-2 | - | CASSLDAAIRGWDHNEQYF | TGTGCCAGCAGCTTAGATGCGGCCATCCGGGGGTGGGATCACAACGAGCAGTACTTC
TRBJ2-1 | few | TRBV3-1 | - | CASSGGIDNEQFF | TGTGCCAGCAGCGGAGGTATCGACAATGAGCAGTTCTTC
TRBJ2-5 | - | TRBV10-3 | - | CATISGETQYF | TGTGCCACCATCTCAGGAGAGACCCAGTACTTC
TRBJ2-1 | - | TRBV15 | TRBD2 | CATSTPGLAGGFGEQFF | TGTGCCACCAGCACTCCGGGACTAGCGGGGGGGTTTGGTGAGCAGTTCTTC
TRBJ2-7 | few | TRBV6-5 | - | CASSPTVGGVYEQYF | TGTGCCAGCAGTCCAACCGTGGGGGGCGTCTACGAGCAGTACTTC
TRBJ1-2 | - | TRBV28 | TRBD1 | CASIGARQGNYGYTF | TGTGCCAGCATCGGGGCCCGACAGGGGAACTATGGCTACACCTTC
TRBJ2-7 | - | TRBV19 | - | CASSQRSGIEQYF | TGTGCCAGTAGCCAAAGGTCTGGGATCGAGCAGTACTTC
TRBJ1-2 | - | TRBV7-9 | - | CASSLDPGHSISYGYTF | TGTGCCAGCAGCTTAGACCCGGGACATTCTATCTCCTATGGCTACACCTTC
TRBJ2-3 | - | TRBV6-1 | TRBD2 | CASSERLAGGSDTQYF | TGTGCCAGCAGTGAACGACTAGCGGGGGGGTCAGATACGCAGTATTTT
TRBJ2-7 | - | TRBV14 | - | CASSQTNAYEQYF | TGTGCCAGCAGCCAAACAAATGCCTACGAGCAGTACTTC
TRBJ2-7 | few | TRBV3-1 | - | CASSQDRTDYEQYF | TGTGCCAGCAGCCAAGATCGCACAGACTACGAGCAGTACTTC
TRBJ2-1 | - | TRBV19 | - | CASSPGAAYNEQFF | TGTGCCAGTAGTCCGGGGGCAGCCTACAATGAGCAGTTCTTC
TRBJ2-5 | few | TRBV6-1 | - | CASSEGVKARETQYF | TGTGCCAGCAGTGAAGGAGTCAAAGCGAGGGAGACCCAGTACTTC
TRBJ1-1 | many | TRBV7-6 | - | CASSILRGNTEAFF | TGTGCCAGCAGCATCCTACGGGGGAACACTGAAGCTTTCTTT
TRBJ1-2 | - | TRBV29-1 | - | CSAHGTSDYGYTF | TGCAGCGCCCACGGAACATCGGATTATGGCTACACCTTC
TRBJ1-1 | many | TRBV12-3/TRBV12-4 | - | CASSLTGGGTEAFF | TGTGCCAGCAGTTTAACCGGGGGCGGAACTGAAGCTTTCTTT
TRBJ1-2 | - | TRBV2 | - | CASSTPGDSEHYGYTF | TGTGCCAGCAGTACCCCCGGCGACAGCGAACACTATGGCTACACCTTC
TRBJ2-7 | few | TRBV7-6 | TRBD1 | CASSLFQGEYEQYF | TGTGCCAGCAGCTTATTCCAGGGGGAGTACGAGCAGTACTTC
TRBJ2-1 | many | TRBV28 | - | CASSSLGEIGSYTPDNEQFF | TGTGCCAGCAGTTCCCTCGGGGAGATCGGTTCATACACACCAGACAATGAGCAGTTCTTC
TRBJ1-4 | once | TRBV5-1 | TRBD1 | CASSYAGTEFF | TGCGCCAGCAGCTATGCCGGGACAGAGTTTTTT
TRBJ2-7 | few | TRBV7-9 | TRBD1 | CASSSDRGGYEQYF | TGTGCCAGCAGCTCCGACAGGGGGGGATACGAGCAGTACTTC
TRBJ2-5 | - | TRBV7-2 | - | CASYWTSGPSETQYF | TGTGCCAGCTATTGGACTTCGGGGCCCTCAGAGACCCAGTACTTC
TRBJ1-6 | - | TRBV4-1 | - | CASSQGYSPLHF | TGCGCCAGCAGCCAGGGGTATTCACCCCTCCACTTT
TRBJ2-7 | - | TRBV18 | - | CASSPEDSPTRVNEQYF | TGTGCCAGCTCACCGGAGGACAGTCCCACGAGGGTGAACGAGCAGTACTTC
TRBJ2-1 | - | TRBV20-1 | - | CSARDPGVYNEQFF | TGCAGTGCTAGAGATCCCGGGGTGTACAATGAGCAGTTCTTC